What follows is one T cell receptor beta chain and its context. In this sample, this clone turned up once. The target of this receptor is not known. No clone much larger than this one lies a single base away; base qualities are absent. The entry originates in a study of blood T cell repertoires in COVID-19 (dated by TCRdb to 2020 to 2022). Notes on the research overall: Collaborator samples came from the United States, Italy and Spain and covered acute and convalescent phases of COVID-19. The prospective study material was composed of cDNA or gDNA derived from T cells, B-cell-depleted T cells, or PBMCs. The dataset comprised deeply sampled blood TCRbeta repertoires from subjects exposed to, actively infected with, or recovered from COVID-19. The repertoires were released in a freely available public database meant as a resource for research on the immune response to SARS-CoV-2. Samples were obtained from the ongoing ImmuneRACE study (first 160 participants) and from some 1,200 subjects provided by 6 global collaborators. A de-identified subject ID, COVID-19 status, age in years and sex were almost always included in the sample metadata. Where HLA class I and class II types were available, the types were taken from metadata supplied by the sample provider, not from assay-based typing. Overall study results and their limits: The quantity of clinical and demographic metadata differed by source and by participant and was supplied without curation.

The collaborating institutions used their own protocols to collect whole blood in K2EDTA tubes. For TCRbeta analysis, collaborators shipped samples in one of three forms: frozen whole blood, isolated PBMCs, or DNA extracted from either of those sample types. Trimmed from V: 3 bases; trimmed from J: 6 bases; junction bases lacking a gene match: 7. Counted from cysteine to phenylalanine, this CDR3 has 13 amino acids. Of all the DNA, just the CDR3 is kept, 39 bases in frame from base 1. The germline V gene (reference sequence) sets CDR1 to DFQATT and CDR2 to SNEGSKA. The immunoSEQ Assay, a bias-controlled multiplex PCR, was used to amplify TCRbeta CDR3 regions from genomic DNA. The paper's processing steps were these. The number of nucleated cells in each sample was estimated from the amplification of reference gene primers within the assay. To quantify the absolute abundance of each unique TCRbeta CDR3 rearrangement, sequence reads were collapsed and filtered. For each sample, productive Simpson clonality was calculated by taking the square root of Simpson's diversity index across productive rearrangements. This immuneACCESS table, as held by TCRdb, lists in-frame sequences with V and J called but not all clones. Of the missing ones, under half trace to an unresolved V gene in checked studies; the others have no known cause. V, J and clone size derive from that table, while D and trimming were established from the DNA sequence. For this sample the table gives about 180,000 clones, of which 80% to 90% were detected only once. Jointly, the top ten make up under 3.5% of the sample.

This TCR was recovered from a man between 60 and 75 years old with acute or convalescent COVID-19. The material sequenced was peripheral blood. Here the chain combines TRBV20-1 and TRBJ2-5, and 7 junction bases match TRBD1. The CDR3 corresponds to CSASYQGVKTQYF. The DNA sequence is given as TGCAGTGCTAGTTACCAGGGGGTAAAGACCCAGTACTTC.